This entry lists 15 T cell receptor beta chains sequenced from one sample in a study of blood T cell repertoires in COVID-19. TCRdb's table, derived via immunoSEQ multiplex PCR, lists solely in-frame clones and lacks some. The data contain 150,000 to 200,000 clones, 70% to 85% of them singletons. Source material: peripheral blood. The receptors were sampled from a human donor with acute or convalescent COVID-19. The donor label of this sample is uncertain.

CDR3 DNA sequence: TGTGCCAGCAGCCAAGACACTAGCGGTGGTACGCAGTATTTT. Amino acids: CASSQDTSGGTQYF. The rearrangement uses TRBV3-1 (or the pseudogene TRBV3-2) and TRBJ2-3, with 8 nucleotides matching TRBD2. This CDR3 has 14 residues. CDR1 and CDR2 (germline): LGHDT, YNNKEL (reference sequence). V was pared by 0 bases and J by 8 bases, with 4 bases of the junction left unmatched.

CDR3 bases: TGTGCCAGCAGTCGGAAGGGACTGGGGCAGTTCTTC. Amino acid sequence: CASSRKGLGQFF. This chain uses TRBV6-5 with TRBJ2-1, with D tentatively TRBD2 (6 bases). Trimming shortened V by 5 bases and J by 12 bases, and 14 bases separated the two germline ends. The length of the CDR3 is 12 residues. CDR1 and CDR2 from the germline V gene are MNHEY and SVGAGI.

V is TRBV6-2 or TRBV6-3 and J is TRBJ1-5, with TRBD1 matching 12 bases. The CDR3 loop spans 16 amino acids. Germline V gene sequence: CDR1 MNHEY, CDR2 SVGEGT. Trimming removed 2 bases from V and 1 base from J; junction bases left unmatched: 0. CDR3 nucleotide sequence: TGTGCCAGCAGTTACGGGACAGGGGGCAGCAATCAGCCCCAGCATTTT. This codes for CASSYGTGGSNQPQHF.

V usage is TRBV5-6 and J usage is TRBJ2-1; weak D call: TRBD2 (5 bases). Germline assignment: CDR1 SGHDT and CDR2 YYEEEE. The V and J ends lost 6 bases and 4 bases respectively, with 17 bases between them. The CDR3 covers 15 residues. CDR3 residues: CASTPRTRGYNEQFF. The CDR3 coding sequence is TGTGCCAGCACTCCTCGTACCCGGGGATACAATGAGCAGTTCTTC. Full variable domain (outside the CDR3, taken from reference TRBV5-6 and TRBJ2-1): DAGVTQSPTHLIKTRGQQVTLRCSPKSGHDTVSWYQQALGQGPQFIFQYYEEEERQRGNFPDRFSGHQFPNYSSELNVNALLLGDSALYLCASTPRTRGYNEQFFGPGTRLTVL.

The chain carries TRBV10-2 and TRBJ1-1; TRBD1 agrees at 8 bases. The V and J ends lost 6 bases and 4 bases, in that order; junction bases with no gene match: 4. The CDR3 totals 13 residues. Germline V gives CDR1 WSHSY, CDR2 SAAADI. The CDR3 reads CASRQGVRTEAFF. The CDR3 bases are TGCGCCAGCAGACAGGGGGTACGCACTGAAGCTTTCTTT.

The gene calls are TRBV24-1 and TRBJ1-3; D uncertain. Per the germline V gene, CDR1 is KGHDR and CDR2 is SFDVKD. V was clipped by 9 bases and J by 2 bases, with 10 bases between them. The CDR3 covers 13 residues. CDR3 sequence: CATADTAGNTIYF. Written as DNA, the CDR3 is TGTGCCACCGCTGACACCGCTGGAAACACCATATATTTT.

V usage is TRBV7-9 and J usage is TRBJ2-1, with 12 bases identical to TRBD1. CDR3 size: 15 residues. Germline CDR1 SEHNR, CDR2 FQNEAQ (reference sequence). V dropped 6 bases and J dropped 8; count of bases not matched to a gene: 8. CDR3 nucleotide sequence: TGTGCCAGCAGTCTTGTTGGGACAGGGGGCGATGAGCAGTTCTTC. This translates into CASSLVGTGGDEQFF.

The chain is built from TRBV30 and TRBJ2-1, with TRBD2 as a possible D gene (5 bases). The CDR3 has 12 amino acids. Trimming shortened V by 2 bases and J by 8 bases, and 10 bases separated the two germline ends. Looked up from germline, CDR1 is GTSNPN and CDR2 is SVGIG (reference sequence). CDR3 loop: CAWSFRGYEQFF. The CDR3 coding sequence is TGTGCCTGGAGTTTTCGGGGATATGAGCAGTTCTTC. Full variable domain (outside the CDR3, taken from reference TRBV30 and TRBJ2-1): SQTIHQWPATLVQPVGSPLSLECTVEGTSNPNLYWYRQAAGRGLQLLFYSVGIGQISSEVPQNLSASRPQDRQFILSSKKLLLSDSGFYLCAWSFRGYEQFFGPGTRLTVL.

The genes are TRBV5-5 and TRBJ2-7; tentatively, D is TRBD2 (7 bases). The CDR3 has 16 amino acids. Germline V gene data show CDR1 as SGHKS and CDR2 as YYEKEE (reference sequence). V was clipped by 3 bases and J by 5 bases, with 21 bases between them. The CDR3 DNA reads TGTGCCAGCAGCTCCCGTCTGAGGGGGGGAGTGGACGAGCAGTACTTC. Its protein is CASSSRLRGGVDEQYF.

The CDR3: CASVRSANSPLHF. CDR3 coding DNA: TGTGCCAGCGTCAGGTCTGCTAATTCACCCCTCCACTTT. J is TRBJ1-6 and V is TRBV28; no firm D call. Germline CDR1 reads MDHEN; CDR2 reads SYDVKM. This CDR3 has 13 amino acids. V was pared by 8 bases and J by 6 bases, with 11 bases between.

There are a few counts of this clone. The J gene is TRBJ1-1, the V gene TRBV11-2; the D gene is possibly TRBD1 (6 bases). The CDR3 spans 14 residues. Germline assignment: CDR1 SGHAT and CDR2 FQNNGV. V was clipped by 5 bases and J by 1 base, with 11 bases between them. The CDR3 protein is CASSTWTANTEAFF. The CDR3 bases are TGTGCCAGCAGCACCTGGACAGCGAACACTGAAGCTTTCTTT.

This chain connects TRBV6-5 to TRBJ2-6; TRBD1 aligns across 7 bases. The length of the CDR3 is 15 residues. V lost 6 bases, J lost 2 bases, and 4 bases stayed unmatched. Germline V gives CDR1 MNHEY, CDR2 SVGAGI. The CDR3: CASRPQGTGANVLTF. The CDR3 DNA is TGTGCCAGCAGACCACAGGGGACTGGGGCCAACGTCCTGACTTTC.

The V and J genes are TRBV7-2 and TRBJ1-1; possibly TRBD1 for D (5 bases). The CDR3 totals 12 residues. The germline V and J ends were trimmed by 5 bases and 5 bases, with 9 bases remaining between them. Germline V gene lookup returns CDR1 SGHTA and CDR2 FQGNSA. The CDR3 reads CASSHRQTEAFF. The CDR3 nucleotides read TGTGCCAGCAGCCACCGACAGACTGAAGCTTTCTTT.

J is TRBJ2-5 and V is TRBV3-1 (or the pseudogene TRBV3-2), with D uncertain. The CDR3 runs to 13 residues. Germline V gives CDR1 LGHDT, CDR2 YNNKEL (reference sequence). V lost 3 bases to trimming and J lost 7 bases, with 12 bases between them. The DNA for the CDR3 is TGTGCCAGCAGCCAGGAAATTAGAGGGACCCAGTACTTC. It specifies CASSQEIRGTQYF.

The rearrangement joins TRBV15 to TRBJ1-6; 7 bases fit TRBD1. This CDR3 spans 17 amino acids. J was trimmed by 0 bases and V by 10 bases; bases with no gene match: 12. Germline values: CDR1 LNHNV, CDR2 YYDKDF (reference sequence). CDR3 in DNA: TGTGCCAGCCCTTACAGGGGCCCGAGCTCCTATAATTCACCCCTCCACTTT. It codes for CASPYRGPSSYNSPLHF.